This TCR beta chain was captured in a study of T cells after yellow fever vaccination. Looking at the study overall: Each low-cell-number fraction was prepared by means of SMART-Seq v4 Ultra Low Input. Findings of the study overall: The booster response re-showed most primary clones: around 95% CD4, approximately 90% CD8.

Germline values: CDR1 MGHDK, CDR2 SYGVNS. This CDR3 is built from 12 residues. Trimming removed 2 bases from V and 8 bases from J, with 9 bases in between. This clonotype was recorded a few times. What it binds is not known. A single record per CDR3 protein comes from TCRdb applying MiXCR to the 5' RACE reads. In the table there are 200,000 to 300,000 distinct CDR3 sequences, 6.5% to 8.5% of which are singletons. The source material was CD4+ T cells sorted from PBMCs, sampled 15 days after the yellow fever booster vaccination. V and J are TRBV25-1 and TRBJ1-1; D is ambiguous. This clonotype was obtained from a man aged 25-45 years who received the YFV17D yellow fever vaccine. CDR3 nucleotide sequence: TGTGCCAGCAGTGAACTTGGATTCGAAGCTTTCTTT. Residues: CASSELGFEAFF.